This section outlines one TCR beta chain sequence together with its context. The record originates from a study of blood T cell repertoires in COVID-19. Whole-study context: Both acute and convalescent COVID-19 samples were obtained from the United States, Italy and Spain. In each case, the material was cDNA or gDNA derived from T cells, B-cell-depleted T cells, or PBMCs.

In the original workflow: Nucleated cell counts were estimated from reference gene primer amplification. Here immunoSEQ multiplex PCR was the method, and the copy in TCRdb shows in-frame clones only, minus some. V and J calls plus clone size are reproduced from that table; the DNA served to infer D and trimming. The sample has some 390,000 clones, roughly 89% seen once. Cohort placement rested on clinical history that participants reported themselves. With 1 base clipped from V and 7 bases from J, the junction kept 2 bases outside the gene matches. This CDR3 is built from 13 residues. Germline V CDR1 and CDR2: GTSNPN, SVGIG (reference sequence).

This clonotype originated in a woman aged 30 to 39 who had recovered from COVID-19. Sequences were obtained from PBMCs or T cells enriched from blood (not recorded which). V gene TRBV30 combines with J gene TRBJ2-7; 12 nucleotides agree with TRBD2. CDR3 nucleotide sequence: TGTGCCTGGAGTGAGGGACTAGCGGGTGAGCAGTACTTC. This encodes CAWSEGLAGEQYF.